This record covers a single TCR beta chain. Only a few counts were recorded for this clonotype. The clone's antigen remains unknown. Per-nucleotide qualities are absent, and no much larger clonotype sits a single base away. This sample stems from a study of CD8 T cells in ankylosing spondylitis (dated by TCRdb to about 2017). Notes on the research overall: The study set out to find disease-linked TCR variants by profiling T cell receptor beta repertoires in ankylosing spondylitis patients and healthy donors. The whole study cohort included 85 to 120 healthy donors and around 24 ankylosing spondylitis patients. Peripheral blood was sampled, and synovial fluid was additionally collected from ankylosing spondylitis patients.

What the work shows at the level of the full study, not this receptor alone: Some motif variants had previously been reported in the synovial fluid and blood of reactive arthritis patients, which suggests shared mechanisms of disease initiation. In peripheral blood, the disease-linked clones were found at relatively low frequencies and had a CD8+ phenotype. The disease-linked clones were reported as significantly enriched in matched synovial fluid samples from ankylosing spondylitis patients. Blood from ankylosing spondylitis patients appeared to be characterized by a TCR beta motif made up of seven or eight highly homologous amino acid variants.

This sample was sequenced with an Illumina HiSeq 2500. TCR beta libraries were prepared by quantitative 5'-RACE with molecular barcodes. In the source study's methods: To identify disease-linked TCR variants, a new computational method was used, one built on a probabilistic model of VDJ rearrangement. TCRdb cleaned the public reads at Q25 with fastp, built clones with MiXCR and kept in-frame beta chains. Entries are consolidated by CDR3 protein sequence, retaining the most common genes and DNA. The V and J calls and clone size are TCRdb's, not the authors'. The sample includes more than 150,000 distinct CDR3 sequences, with 10% to 15% observed a single time. The ten largest clones take up 9.5% to 12% of the sample. The germline V gene specifies SGHRS as CDR1 and YFSETQ as CDR2. CDR3 length: 14 amino acids, cysteine to phenylalanine. The sequence is cut down to CDR3 DNA, 42 bases in frame from base 1. V is clipped by 0 bases and J by 5 bases, and the sequence between their germline boundaries is 8 bases long.

Input material: blood, either unsorted or a sorted T cell fraction (not recorded which). The sequence links TRBV5-1 to TRBJ2-2; the D gene is unclear. This TCR was recovered from a female donor with ankylosing spondylitis or in good health (not recorded which). The nucleotide sequence reads as follows: TGCGCCAGCAGCTTGGCCTCCTGGACCGGGGAGCTGTTTTTT. It specifies CASSLASWTGELFF. Beyond the CDR3, the reference TRBV5-1 and TRBJ2-2 genes provide the residues; the full variable domain reads: KAGVTQTPRYLIKTRGQQVTLSCSPISGHRSVSWYQQTPGQGLQFLFEYFSETQRNKGNFPGRFSGRQFSNSRSEMNVSTLELGDSALYLCASSLASWTGELFFGEGSRLTVL.